This T cell receptor beta chain is drawn from a study of PD-1 blockade in classical Hodgkin lymphoma. TCRdb keeps only in-frame clones here, not all; method: immunoSEQ multiplex PCR. The sample shows 8,500 to 14,000 clones, 82% of them seen only once. Each and every patient relapsed after autologous stem cell transplantation, and patients got differing brentuximab vedotin exposure. The source of this sequence is a human donor with classical Hodgkin lymphoma. This sample comprised peripheral blood mononuclear cells (PBMCs), obtained before the second cycle of nivolumab.

CDR3 nucleotides: TGTGCCAGCAGCCCATGGGACAGGGGAGCCTACGAGCAGTACTTC. It is translated as CASSPWDRGAYEQYF. V and J are TRBV4-2 and TRBJ2-7; 10 nucleotides agree with TRBD1. CDR1 is LGHNA, CDR2 YNFKEQ, per germline. The CDR3 extends over 15 amino acids. The ends lost 4 bases at V and 2 bases at J; junction bases unmatched: 5.